This TCR beta chain was found in a study of type 1 regulatory T cells (dated by TCRdb to 2020 to 2023). At the level of the whole study: The study characterized an in vitro protocol that generated a Tr1-enriched, alloantigen-specific CD4 T cell product named T-allo10. Patients with hematological malignancies who were receiving allogeneic hematopoietic stem cell transplantation were the group in which T-allo10 was being clinically evaluated.

Donor-derived T-allo10 cells were described as specific for host alloantigens, anergic, and capable of alloantigen-specific suppression. For this chain, trimming is 6 bases at the V end and 0 bases at the J end, and the number of junction bases without a gene match is 4. The CDR3 has 14 amino acids, counting the end cysteine and phenylalanine. Left in the record is the CDR3 DNA by itself, 42 bases read in frame from the first base. In the germline V gene, CDR1 corresponds to MNHNS and CDR2 to SASEGT. Data came from an Illumina MiSeq. The public reads were run again by TCRdb, first through fastp at Q25 and then through MiXCR, and only productive beta chains were kept. Rows with one shared CDR3 protein collapse into an entry with the most common genes and DNA. This sample is represented by around 62,000 distinct CDR3 sequences; 55% to 80% of them were singletons. The ten largest make up 7.6% of the sample.

A note on this clonotype: There is no known antigen for this receptor. Qualities for individual bases were not recorded, and no much larger clone is one base off.

The sequence is built from TRBV6-1 and TRBJ2-7; 8 nucleotides in the junction match TRBD1. This receptor was obtained from a human donor in good health. The specimen sequenced was cultured T cells, either the whole culture or a sorted T cell fraction (not recorded which). Reading the label with the study, this specimen's cell subset or site is: Tr1-enriched cell product generated in vitro against host alloantigens. The CDR3 region has the sequence CASSPGGVSYEQYF. The DNA is as follows: TGTGCCAGCAGCCCAGGGGGCGTCTCCTACGAGCAGTACTTC.